These 5 T cell receptor beta chains came from one sample sequenced in a study of beta chain features in type 1 diabetes. Expressed TCRB transcripts got sequenced, as all isolated RNA was reverse transcribed. Profiled with immunoSEQ multiplex PCR; TCRdb holds only in-frame clones, not every one. The data show 90,000 to 110,000 clones, less than 40% seen once. Specimen: stem cell memory CD4+ T cells from blood. The source of these receptors is a woman under 30 in good health.

This clone was counted between two and nine times. The chain uses TRBV9 and TRBJ2-3, with TRBD2 identical over 10 bases. The CDR3 is made up of 16 amino acids. J lost 4 bases, V lost 4 bases, and 9 bases had no gene match. From germline, CDR1 is SGDLS and CDR2 YYNGEE. The CDR3 reads CASSPPGLALPDTQYF. The DNA for the CDR3 is TGTGCCAGCAGCCCTCCGGGACTAGCGCTGCCAGATACGCAGTATTTT.

This clone was observed a single time. The chain employs TRBV11-2 and TRBJ2-2; 14 bases match TRBD2. Germline V gives CDR1 SGHAT, CDR2 FQNNGV. This CDR3 contains 18 residues. The V segment lost 2 bases and the J segment 2 bases; nucleotides outside the gene matches: 4. The CDR3 nucleotides are TGTGCCAGCAGCTTAAGACTAGCGGGAGGGCCAAACACCGGGGAGCTGTTTTTT. The encoded protein is CASSLRLAGGPNTGELFF.

This clone was observed a handful of times. The chain combines TRBV28 with TRBJ2-5; the D gene is possibly TRBD2 (6 bases). The V end was cut by 3 bases, the J end by 4 bases, with 15 bases between. Looked up from germline, CDR1 is MDHEN and CDR2 is SYDVKM. This CDR3 has 15 amino acids. DNA for the CDR3: TGTGCCAGCAGTTTTTGGGCGGGAAAGGGAGAGACCCAGTACTTC. This codes for CASSFWAGKGETQYF. Based on the CDR3 plus reference TRBV28 and TRBJ2-5, the full variable domain is DVKVTQSSRYLVKRTGEKVFLECVQDMDHENMFWYRQDPGLGLRLIYFSYDVKMKEKGDIPEGYSVSREKKERFSLILESASTNQTSMYLCASSFWAGKGETQYFGPGTRLLVL.

V and J are TRBV5-5 and TRBJ2-7; D gene ambiguous. Trimming stripped 0 bases from V and 6 bases from J, with 16 bases between. The CDR3 totals 15 residues. From germline, CDR1 is SGHKS and CDR2 YYEKEE (reference sequence). CDR3 residues: CASSLVPSRLGEQYF. The DNA for the CDR3 is TGTGCCAGCAGCTTGGTGCCCAGTCGTCTAGGCGAGCAGTACTTC.

V and J are TRBV6-6 and TRBJ1-5, with D possibly matching TRBD1 (6 bases). The CDR3 is 13 residues long. V dropped 7 bases and J dropped 3 bases, with 10 bases sitting between them. Per the germline V gene, CDR1 is MNHNY and CDR2 is SVGAGI (reference sequence). The CDR3 here is CASIDRYNQPQHF. The CDR3 bases are TGTGCCAGCATCGACAGGTACAATCAGCCCCAGCATTTT.